This T cell receptor beta chain was sequenced for a study of T cells in Graves' hyperthyroidism and ophthalmopathy. Using RNA transcripts as the source, TCR beta CDR3 regions were amplified. The HTBI primer set served for first-round RT-PCR of the TCR CDR3. TCRdb reprocessed the multiplex PCR reads via MiXCR and lists one record per CDR3 protein. Of fewer than 600,000 distinct CDR3 sequences listed, around 14% are singletons. A few counts support this clonotype. The CDR3 is made up of 16 amino acids. CDR1 SGHTA and CDR2 FQGNSA come from the germline V gene. The junction had 7 bases not matched to a gene; V was cut back by 1 base and J by 4 bases. Uncontrolled infection, other autoimmune disease, pregnancy and lactation each barred patients from inclusion.

The receptor's source is a woman aged 18-29 years with Graves' hyperthyroidism. The sample comprised blood. V usage is TRBV7-2 and J usage is TRBJ2-1; 7 bases match TRBD1. The CDR3 DNA reads as TGTGCCAGCAGCTTAGACTCCGGGACAGTTTACAATGAGCAGTTCTTC. Translated, it gives CASSLDSGTVYNEQFF.